These 6 T cell receptor beta chains came from one sample sequenced in a study of neurological immune-mediated disorders. TCRdb fed the 5' RACE reads into MiXCR, producing one record per CDR3 protein. The sample has roughly 60,000 distinct CDR3 sequences; 4% to 6% are singletons. The sequenced material came from PBMCs. The origin of the receptors is a woman aged 50 to 60 with multiple sclerosis.

This clonotype has a count of ten or more. The chain has TRBV29-1 and TRBJ1-1; D is unresolved. Germline V gene sequence: CDR1 SQVTM, CDR2 ANQGSEA. The ends were cut back, 3 bases at V and 2 bases at J, with 4 bases in the middle. CDR3 length: 11 amino acids. CDR3 nucleotide sequence: TGCAGCGTTGATAAAAACACTGAAGCTTTCTTT. Its protein is CSVDKNTEAFF. The variable domain in full, with the rest retrieved from reference TRBV29-1 and TRBJ1-1, is SAVISQKPSRDICQRGTSLTIQCQVDSQVTMMFWYRQQPGQSLTLIATANQGSEATYESGFVIDKFPISRPNLTFSTLTVSNMSPEDSSIYLCSVDKNTEAFFGQGTRLTVV.

This clonotype has a count of ten or more. This sequence joins TRBV27 and TRBJ1-5; D gene uncertain. V was clipped by 6 bases and J by 4 bases, with 10 bases between them. The CDR3 runs to 13 residues. Germline CDR1 is MNHEY and CDR2 is SMNVEV (reference sequence). This CDR3 reads CASSLDRNQPQHF. CDR3 coding DNA: TGTGCCAGCAGCTTAGACCGAAATCAGCCCCAGCATTTT.

Of note for this clonotype: Being one base from a much bigger clone, this may be a read error. The chain couples TRBV4-3 to TRBJ2-5; TRBD2 matches 8 bases. V shed 1 base and J 1 base; nucleotides not matched to a gene: 8. The CDR3 loop spans 17 amino acids. Germline loops: CDR1 LGHNA, CDR2 YSLEER. CDR3 DNA sequence: TGCGCCAGCAGCCAAGCCGTTGGGACTAGAGGCCAAGAGACCCAGTACTTC. Protein sequence: CASSQAVGTRGQETQYF.

J is TRBJ2-7 and V is TRBV10-1; tentatively, D is TRBD1 (5 bases). Per germline, CDR1 WNHNN and CDR2 SYGVQD (reference sequence). The length of the CDR3 is 12 residues. Trimming shortened V by 5 bases and J by 3 bases, and 8 bases separated the two germline ends. The CDR3 DNA reads as TGCGCCAGCAGTTCCAGGGACTACGAGCAGTACGTC. Translation gives CASSSRDYEQYV.

The chain is built from TRBV12-3 or TRBV12-4 and TRBJ2-3; 9 bases align to TRBD2. The CDR3 is made up of 16 amino acids. The V gene end was trimmed by 4 bases and the J gene end by 6 bases; junction bases not matched to a gene: 11. The CDR3 is CASSWGGGADADTQYF. CDR3 nucleotides: TGTGCCAGCAGTTGGGGCGGGGGGGCCGACGCCGATACGCAGTATTTT.

The sample holds many counts of this clonotype. This chain joins TRBV3-1 and TRBJ1-2; D unresolved. The germline gives CDR1 LGHDT, CDR2 YNNKEL (reference sequence). V was pared by 4 bases and J by 1 base, with 7 bases between. This CDR3 contains 13 residues. This chain's CDR3 is CASSLDNNYGYTF. The CDR3 DNA is TGTGCCAGCAGCCTTGACAATAACTATGGCTACACCTTC.